What follows are 19 T cell receptor beta chains derived from one specimen sequenced in a study of monozygotic twins with inflammatory bowel disease. TCRdb re-called the 5' RACE reads; one entry per CDR3 protein, DNA not given. The sample table sets out fewer than 450,000 distinct CDR3 sequences. Material: blood. These receptors all stem from a human donor with ulcerative colitis or Crohn's disease, or a healthy co-twin of an affected twin (not recorded which).

The gene calls are TRBV30 and TRBJ2-6; TCRdb lists TRBD1, though no DNA is available to test this call. This CDR3 comprises 14 residues. CDR1 and CDR2 from the germline V gene are GTSNPN and SVGIG (reference sequence). CDR3 sequence: CAWTKGAGANVLTF.

V gene TRBV19 combines with J gene TRBJ2-1. The V gene's germline CDR1 is LNHDA and CDR2 SQIVND (reference sequence). The CDR3 has 14 residues. The CDR3 protein is CASSIRISYNEQFF.

The chain employs TRBV11-2 and TRBJ2-7; TCRdb selects TRBD2, and the lack of DNA leaves this call unchecked. Germline values: CDR1 SGHAT, CDR2 FQNNGV. This CDR3 has 16 residues. The CDR3 sequence is CASSLTGLAGQYEQYF.

The chain has TRBV5-1 and TRBJ2-3; TCRdb gives TRBD1 as the D gene, but with no DNA this cannot be confirmed. CDR1 is SGHRS, CDR2 YFSETQ, per germline. The CDR3 covers 16 residues. The CDR3 protein is CASSPGTVRLTDTQYF.

The rearrangement joins TRBV5-1 to TRBJ2-7. Germline-derived CDR1 and CDR2 are SGHRS and YFSETQ. The CDR3 is made up of 14 amino acids. CDR3 sequence reads: CASSTDRGSYEQYF.

This chain uses TRBV7-2 with TRBJ1-1. The CDR3 has 14 residues. Germline CDR1 reads SGHTA; CDR2 reads FQGNSA. CDR3 amino acids: CASSLGSSPREAFF.

This chain links TRBV28 with TRBJ2-1; with no DNA, the TCRdb D assignment of TRBD1 cannot be verified. This CDR3 region has 12 residues. Germline V gives CDR1 MDHEN, CDR2 SYDVKM. The CDR3 loop reads CASRLSRGEQFF. The whole variable domain, filled in from reference TRBV28 and TRBJ2-1, reads DVKVTQSSRYLVKRTGEKVFLECVQDMDHENMFWYRQDPGLGLRLIYFSYDVKMKEKGDIPEGYSVSREKKERFSLILESASTNQTSMYLCASRLSRGEQFFGPGTRLTVL.

V is TRBV29-1 and J is TRBJ1-1; the D call of TRBD1 rests on TCRdb alone, since no DNA is present to check it. Germline CDR1 SQVTM, CDR2 ANQGSEA. The CDR3 runs to 14 residues. CDR3 residues: CSGQGGGNSAEAFF.

This CDR3 is CASSRSPSYNEQFF. The chain has TRBV5-4 and TRBJ2-1; TCRdb names TRBD2, which stays unverified in the absence of DNA. The CDR3 loop spans 14 amino acids. CDR1 is SGHNT and CDR2 is YYREEE in the germline V gene (reference sequence). Drawing the rest from reference TRBV5-4 and TRBJ2-1, the complete variable domain is ETGVTQSPTHLIKTRGQQVTLRCSSQSGHNTVSWYQQALGQGPQFIFQYYREEENGRGNFPPRFSGLQFPNYSSELNVNALELDDSALYLCASSRSPSYNEQFFGPGTRLTVL.

J is TRBJ1-3 and V is TRBV20-1. Germline values: CDR1 DFQATT, CDR2 SNEGSKA (reference sequence). The CDR3 runs 14 residues. CDR3 sequence reads: CSAPNRLSGNTIYF.

V is TRBV7-2 and J is TRBJ2-2. Germline assignment: CDR1 SGHTA and CDR2 FQGNSA. The CDR3 spans 16 residues. The CDR3 sequence: CASSLRGPTNTGELFF.

The chain links TRBV20-1 to TRBJ2-2; TCRdb outputs TRBD2, but without DNA this stays unchecked. Germline CDR1 and CDR2: DFQATT and SNEGSKA (reference sequence). This CDR3 has 14 residues. The chain's CDR3 is CSALSGGAIGELFF.

The CDR3 reads CASSPGGAGATDTQYF. The chain links TRBV3-1 to TRBJ2-3; the TCRdb D gene call, TRBD1, has no DNA to confirm it. The CDR3 is made up of 16 amino acids. CDR1 and CDR2 from the germline V gene are LGHDT and YNNKEL (reference sequence).

The V and J genes are TRBV18 and TRBJ2-3; TCRdb returns TRBD1, unconfirmable since there is no DNA. The CDR3 has 14 residues. CDR1 KGHSH and CDR2 LQKENI come from the germline V gene. The CDR3 here is CASSPGQKTDTQYF.

The rearrangement joins TRBV7-2 to TRBJ1-4; lacking DNA, the TRBD1 call made by TCRdb goes unchecked. CDR1 is SGHTA and CDR2 is FQGNSA in the germline V gene. This CDR3 comprises 14 residues. CDR3 sequence reads: CASSLGRGGKKLFF. The entire variable domain, with the rest obtained from reference TRBV7-2 and TRBJ1-4, is as follows: GAGVSQSPSNKVTEKGKDVELRCDPISGHTALYWYRQSLGQGLEFLIYFQGNSAPDKSGLPSDRFSAERTGGSVSTLTIQRTQQEDSAVYLCASSLGRGGKKLFFGSGTQLSVL.

The chain couples TRBV4-2 to TRBJ1-1; the D call of TRBD1 rests on TCRdb alone, since no DNA is present to check it. The CDR3 sequence is 13 residues long. Germline V gene sequence: CDR1 LGHNA, CDR2 YNFKEQ. CDR3 amino acids: CASSPVGDTEAFF.

The genes are TRBV4-1 and TRBJ2-1; TCRdb lists TRBD2, though no DNA is available to test this call. The CDR3 consists of 17 residues. Germline V lookup: CDR1 MGHRA, CDR2 YSYEKL. The CDR3 spells CASSQAGTSPTYNEQFF.

The chain carries TRBV7-3 and TRBJ1-1. CDR3 size: 14 residues. Germline CDR1 and CDR2: SGHTA and FQGTGA. The CDR3 reads CASSLIHMNTEAFF.

J is TRBJ2-1 and V is TRBV5-1; TCRdb lists TRBD1, though no DNA is available to test this call. CDR3 length equals 16 residues. Germline-derived CDR1 and CDR2 are SGHRS and YFSETQ. The CDR3 sequence is CASSPKGGDYVNEQFF.